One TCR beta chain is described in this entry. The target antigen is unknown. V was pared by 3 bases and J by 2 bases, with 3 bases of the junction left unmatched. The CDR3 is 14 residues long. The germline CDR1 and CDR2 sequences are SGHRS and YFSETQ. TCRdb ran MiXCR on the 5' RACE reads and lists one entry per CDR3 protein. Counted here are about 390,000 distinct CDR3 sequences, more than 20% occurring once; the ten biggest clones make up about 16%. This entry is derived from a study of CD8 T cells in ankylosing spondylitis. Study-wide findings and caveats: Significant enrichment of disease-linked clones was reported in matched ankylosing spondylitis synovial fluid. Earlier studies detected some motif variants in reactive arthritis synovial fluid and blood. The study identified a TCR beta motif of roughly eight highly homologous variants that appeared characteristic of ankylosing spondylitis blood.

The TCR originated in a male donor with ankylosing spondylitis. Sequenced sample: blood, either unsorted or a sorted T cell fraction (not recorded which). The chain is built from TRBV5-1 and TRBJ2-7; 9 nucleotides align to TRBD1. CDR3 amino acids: CASSWDRDPYEQYF. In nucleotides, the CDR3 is TGCGCCAGCAGCTGGGACAGGGACCCCTACGAGCAGTACTTC.